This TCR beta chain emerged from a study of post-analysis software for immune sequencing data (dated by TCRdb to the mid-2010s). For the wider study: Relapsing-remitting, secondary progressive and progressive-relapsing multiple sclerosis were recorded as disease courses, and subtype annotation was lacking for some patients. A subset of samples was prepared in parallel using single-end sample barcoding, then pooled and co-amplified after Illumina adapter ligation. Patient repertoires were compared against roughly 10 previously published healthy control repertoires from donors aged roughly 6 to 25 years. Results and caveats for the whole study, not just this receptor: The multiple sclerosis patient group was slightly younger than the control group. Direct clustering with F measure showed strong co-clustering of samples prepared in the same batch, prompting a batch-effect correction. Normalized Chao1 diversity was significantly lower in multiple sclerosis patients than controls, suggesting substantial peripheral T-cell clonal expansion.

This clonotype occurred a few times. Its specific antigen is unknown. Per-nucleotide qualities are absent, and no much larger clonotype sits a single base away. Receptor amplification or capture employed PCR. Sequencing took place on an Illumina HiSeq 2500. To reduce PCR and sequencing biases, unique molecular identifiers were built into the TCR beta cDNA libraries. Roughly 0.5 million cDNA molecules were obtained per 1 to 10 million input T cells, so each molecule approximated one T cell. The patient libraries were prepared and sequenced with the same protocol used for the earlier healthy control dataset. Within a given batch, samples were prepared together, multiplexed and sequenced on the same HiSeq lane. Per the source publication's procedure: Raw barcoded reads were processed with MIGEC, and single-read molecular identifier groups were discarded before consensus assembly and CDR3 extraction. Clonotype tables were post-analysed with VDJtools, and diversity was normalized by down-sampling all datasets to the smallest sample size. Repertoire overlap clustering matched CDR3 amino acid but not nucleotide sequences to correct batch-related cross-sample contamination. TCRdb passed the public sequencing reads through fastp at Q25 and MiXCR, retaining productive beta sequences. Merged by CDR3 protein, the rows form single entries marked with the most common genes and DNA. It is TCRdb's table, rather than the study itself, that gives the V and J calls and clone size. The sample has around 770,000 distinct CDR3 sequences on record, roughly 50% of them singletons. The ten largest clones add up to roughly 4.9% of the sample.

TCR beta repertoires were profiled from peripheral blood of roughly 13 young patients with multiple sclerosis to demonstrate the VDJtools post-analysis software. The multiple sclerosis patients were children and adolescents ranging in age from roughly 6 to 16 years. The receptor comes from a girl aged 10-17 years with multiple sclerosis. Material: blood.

The CDR3 region reads CAIDRGNYGYTF. The nucleotide sequence is TGTGCCATCGACAGGGGCAACTATGGCTACACCTTC. The V and J genes are TRBV10-3 and TRBJ1-2, with 8 bases in between that match TRBD1. The cysteine opens and the phenylalanine closes a CDR3 of 12 amino acids. Here the CDR3 DNA is all that survives: 36 bases in frame from base 1. Looking up the germline V gene yields CDR1 ENHRY and CDR2 SYGVKD. For this chain, trimming is 8 bases at the V end and 2 bases at the J end, and the number of junction bases without a gene match is 1.